This T cell receptor (beta chain) comes out of a study of cytomegalovirus exposure and HLA in healthy donors. Amplification used 60 Vbeta primers and 13 Jbeta primers. Assay used: immunoSEQ multiplex PCR; TCRdb lists only in-frame clones, some missing. The data contain 100,000 to 150,000 clones, about 81% of them singletons. Worth noting for this clone: The antigen is undetermined.

Germline V gene lookup returns CDR1 KGHSH and CDR2 LQKENI. The CDR3 runs to 15 residues. Trimming stripped 6 bases from V and 1 base from J, with 16 bases between. Overall study results and limits: The study flagged around 160 TCR beta chains as cytomegalovirus-associated. In a later analysis, compared with equally common non-associated chains, HLA-associated beta chains were more expanded.

The chain uses TRBV18 and TRBJ2-7; D remains ambiguous. Sequenced sample: PBMCs. This TCR was recovered from a woman under 40 in good health and CMV-seronegative. This CDR3 reads CASSPALVTSYEQYF. The CDR3 nucleotides are TGTGCCAGCTCCCCCGCGCTAGTCACTTCCTACGAGCAGTACTTC.